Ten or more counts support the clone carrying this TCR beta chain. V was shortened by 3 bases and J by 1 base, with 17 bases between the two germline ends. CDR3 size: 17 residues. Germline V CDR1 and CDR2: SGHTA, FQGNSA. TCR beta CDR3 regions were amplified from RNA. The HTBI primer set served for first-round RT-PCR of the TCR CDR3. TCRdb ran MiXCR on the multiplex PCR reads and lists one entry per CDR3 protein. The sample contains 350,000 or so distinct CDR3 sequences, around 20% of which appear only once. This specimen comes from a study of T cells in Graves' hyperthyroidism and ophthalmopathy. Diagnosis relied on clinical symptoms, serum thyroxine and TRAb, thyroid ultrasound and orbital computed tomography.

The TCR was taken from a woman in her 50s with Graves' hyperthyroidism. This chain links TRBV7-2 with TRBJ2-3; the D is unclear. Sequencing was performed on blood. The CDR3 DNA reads TGTGCCAGCAGCTTTGAAAACTGGAACCTAGGCACAGATACGCAGTATTTT. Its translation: CASSFENWNLGTDTQYF.